This T cell receptor beta chain was identified during a study of blood T cell repertoires in COVID-19. Study background: In each case, the material was cDNA or gDNA derived from T cells, B-cell-depleted T cells, or PBMCs.

This CDR3 is built from 13 residues. V shed 4 bases and J shed 4 bases, with 9 bases lying between them. Germline V gene data show CDR1 as SGHRS and CDR2 as YFSETQ. The repertoire was sequenced with immunoSEQ multiplex PCR; TCRdb's copy has only in-frame clones and lacks some. There are over 90,000 clones in the sample; roughly 92% occur only once, and less than 2% lies in the top ten. The V gene is TRBV5-1, the J gene TRBJ2-1; a possible D gene is TRBD2 (6 bases). This receptor was obtained from a woman in her forties or fifties with COVID-19, enrolled during active disease. Sample: peripheral blood. CDR3 sequence: CASSVSGYNEQFF. CDR3 DNA: TGCGCCAGCAGCGTTAGCGGATACAATGAGCAGTTCTTC.